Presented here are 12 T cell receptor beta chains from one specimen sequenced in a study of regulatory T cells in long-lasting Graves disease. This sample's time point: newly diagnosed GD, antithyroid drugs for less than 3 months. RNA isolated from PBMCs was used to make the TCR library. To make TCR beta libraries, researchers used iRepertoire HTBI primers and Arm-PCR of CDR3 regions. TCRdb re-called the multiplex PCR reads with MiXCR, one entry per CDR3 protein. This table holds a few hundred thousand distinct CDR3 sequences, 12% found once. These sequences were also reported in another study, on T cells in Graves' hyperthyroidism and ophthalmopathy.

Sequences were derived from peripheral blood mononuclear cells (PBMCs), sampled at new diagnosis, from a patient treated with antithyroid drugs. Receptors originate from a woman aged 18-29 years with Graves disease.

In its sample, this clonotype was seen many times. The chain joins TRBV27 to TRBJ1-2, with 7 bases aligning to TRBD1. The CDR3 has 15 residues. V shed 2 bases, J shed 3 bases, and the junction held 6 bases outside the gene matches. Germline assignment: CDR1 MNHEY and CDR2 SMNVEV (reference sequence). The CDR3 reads CASSLRRDSHYGYTF. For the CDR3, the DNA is TGTGCCAGCAGTTTACGTCGGGACAGCCACTATGGCTACACCTTC.

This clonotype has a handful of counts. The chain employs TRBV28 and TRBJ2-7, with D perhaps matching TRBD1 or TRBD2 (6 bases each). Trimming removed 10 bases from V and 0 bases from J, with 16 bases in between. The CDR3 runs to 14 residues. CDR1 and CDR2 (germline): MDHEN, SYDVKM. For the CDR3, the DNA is TGTGCCACCTGGGGGGCCCTGAGCTCCTACGAGCAGTACTTC. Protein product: CATWGALSSYEQYF.

CDR3 sequence: CASSSGTLYTF. CDR3 nucleotide sequence: TGTGCCAGCAGCTCAGGGACTCTCTACACCTTC. J is TRBJ1-2 and V is TRBV12-3 or TRBV12-4; D possibly corresponds to TRBD1 (5 bases). V was trimmed by 6 bases and J by 10 bases, leaving 12 bases between them. The CDR3 spans 11 residues.

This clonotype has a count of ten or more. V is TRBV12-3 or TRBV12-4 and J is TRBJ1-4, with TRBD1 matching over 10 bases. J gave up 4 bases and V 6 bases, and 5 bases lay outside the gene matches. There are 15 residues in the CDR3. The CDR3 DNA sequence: TGTGCCAGCAGGAAAGGACAGGGGGGTAATGAAAAACTGTTTTTT. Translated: CASRKGQGGNEKLFF.

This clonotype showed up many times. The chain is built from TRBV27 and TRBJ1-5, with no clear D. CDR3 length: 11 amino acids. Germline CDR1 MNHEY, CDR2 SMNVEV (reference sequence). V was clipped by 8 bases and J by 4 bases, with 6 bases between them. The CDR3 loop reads CASGWNQPQHF. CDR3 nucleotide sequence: TGTGCCAGCGGGTGGAATCAGCCCCAGCATTTT.

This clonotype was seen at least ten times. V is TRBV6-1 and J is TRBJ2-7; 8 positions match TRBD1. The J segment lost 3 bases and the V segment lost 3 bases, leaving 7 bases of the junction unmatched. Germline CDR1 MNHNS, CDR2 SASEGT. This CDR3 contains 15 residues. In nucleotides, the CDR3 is TGTGCCAGCAGTGAGGGCCAGGGGGCTTTCTACGAGCAGTACGTC. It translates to CASSEGQGAFYEQYV.

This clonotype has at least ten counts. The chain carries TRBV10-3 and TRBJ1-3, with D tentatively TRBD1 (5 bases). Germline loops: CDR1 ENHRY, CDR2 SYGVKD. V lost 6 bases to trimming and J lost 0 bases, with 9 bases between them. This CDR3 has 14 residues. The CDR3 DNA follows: TGTGCCATCAGCTTCGACAGCTCTGGAAACACCATATATTTT. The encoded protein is CAISFDSSGNTIYF.

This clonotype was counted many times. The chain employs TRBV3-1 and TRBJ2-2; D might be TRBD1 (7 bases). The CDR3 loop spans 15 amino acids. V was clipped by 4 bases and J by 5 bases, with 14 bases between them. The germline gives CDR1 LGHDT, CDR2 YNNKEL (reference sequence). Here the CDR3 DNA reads TGTGCCAGCAGCCCAATGGCAGGGGGGACCGGGGAGCTGTTTTTT. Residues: CASSPMAGGTGELFF. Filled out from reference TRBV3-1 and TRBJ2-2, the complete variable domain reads DTAVSQTPKYLVTQMGNDKSIKCEQNLGHDTMYWYKQDSKKFLKIMFSYNNKELIINETVPNRFSPKSPDKAHLNLHINSLELGDSAVYFCASSPMAGGTGELFFGEGSRLTVL.

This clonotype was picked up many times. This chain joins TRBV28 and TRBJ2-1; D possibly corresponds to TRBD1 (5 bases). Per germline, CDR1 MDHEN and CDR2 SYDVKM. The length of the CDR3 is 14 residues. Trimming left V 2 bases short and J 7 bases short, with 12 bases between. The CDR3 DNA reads TGTGCCAGCAGTTTACTCACAGGAATGAATGAGCAGTTCTTC. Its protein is CASSLLTGMNEQFF.

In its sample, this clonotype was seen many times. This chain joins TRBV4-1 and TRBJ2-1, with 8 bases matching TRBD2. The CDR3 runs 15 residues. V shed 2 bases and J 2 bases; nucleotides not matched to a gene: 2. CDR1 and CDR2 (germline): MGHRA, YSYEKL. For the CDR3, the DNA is TGCGCCAGCAGCCAACAGCGGGGGCCCTACAATGAGCAGTTCTTC. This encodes CASSQQRGPYNEQFF.

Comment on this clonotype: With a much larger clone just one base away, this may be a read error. Here the CDR3 reads CASLTSGPSYNEQFF. CDR3 DNA: TGTGCCAGCCTGACTAGCGGGCCTTCCTACAATGAGCAGTTCTTC. This rearrangement joins TRBV6-2 or TRBV6-3 to TRBJ2-1, with 10 bases fitting TRBD2. Unmatched junction bases numbered 5, after V lost 8 bases and J lost 1 base. Germline lookup yields CDR1 MNHEY and CDR2 SVGEGT. The CDR3 is made up of 15 amino acids.

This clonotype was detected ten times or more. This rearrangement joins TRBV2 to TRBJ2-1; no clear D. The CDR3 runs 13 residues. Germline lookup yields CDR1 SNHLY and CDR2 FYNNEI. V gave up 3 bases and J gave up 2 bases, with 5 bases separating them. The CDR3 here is CASSDLTYNEQFF. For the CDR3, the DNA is TGTGCCAGCAGTGATTTGACCTACAATGAGCAGTTCTTC.